These T cell receptor beta chains were read from a single sample in a study of CD8+CD57+ T cells in acquired aplastic anemia. TCRdb used MiXCR to reprocess the reads, holding one entry per CDR3 protein. The repertoire holds approximately 200,000 distinct CDR3 sequences, with 54% as singletons. What was sequenced was sorted CD4+, CD8+, or CD8+CD57+ T cells (not recorded which) from PBMCs. The receptor source for this set is a human donor in good health, serving as a control. Both conserved end residues are part of each CDR3. D genes are given only for firm matches. Clone sizes are given selectively: once, few, many, or a class where the clone is expanded.

CDR3aa,CDR3nt,j_gene,d_gene,len,abundance,v_gene
CASSQLSASTDTQYF,TGTGCCAGCAGCCAATTAAGTGCTAGCACAGATACGCAGTATTTT,TRBJ2-3,.,15,many,TRBV7-9
CATSRSMGVNEQFF,TGTGCCACCAGCAGATCTATGGGGGTCAATGAGCAGTTCTTC,TRBJ2-1,.,14,.,TRBV15
CASSENEGAYEQYF,TGTGCCAGCAGTGAAAACGAGGGGGCCTACGAGCAGTACTTC,TRBJ2-7,.,14,.,TRBV2
CSASGGNQPQHF,TGCAGTGCCTCGGGGGGCAATCAGCCCCAGCATTTT,TRBJ1-5,.,12,many,TRBV20-1
CSAQDSWATNEKLFF,TGCAGTGCCCAGGACAGTTGGGCAACTAATGAAAAACTGTTTTTT,TRBJ1-4,.,15,many,TRBV20-1
CASSKGQGREQYF,TGTGCCAGCAGTAAGGGACAGGGGCGCGAGCAGTACTTC,TRBJ2-7,TRBD1,13,.,TRBV27
CASSIAGRGRTGIQYF,TGTGCCAGCAGCATCGCAGGGAGGGGTAGGACGGGCATTCAGTACTTC,TRBJ2-4,TRBD2,16,many,TRBV7-9
CSARVAGLATEAFF,TGCAGTGCTAGAGTAGCAGGCCTGGCCACTGAAGCTTTCTTT,TRBJ1-1,.,14,many,TRBV20-1
CASRRTEPTGELFF,TGTGCCAGCAGAAGGACCGAGCCCACCGGGGAGCTGTTTTTT,TRBJ2-2,.,14,many,TRBV6-5
CASSYDRPRSGYTF,TGTGCCAGCAGTTACGACAGGCCTCGGAGTGGCTACACCTTC,TRBJ1-2,.,14,.,TRBV24-1
CSARNPTDTQYF,TGCAGTGCTAGGAACCCCACAGATACGCAGTATTTT,TRBJ2-3,.,12,.,TRBV20-1
CASTPMPGVANQPQHF,TGTGCCAGCACCCCTATGCCCGGGGTCGCGAATCAGCCCCAGCATTTT,TRBJ1-5,.,16,.,TRBV28
CSAREAGAGNTIYF,TGCAGTGCTAGAGAGGCAGGGGCTGGAAACACCATATATTTT,TRBJ1-3,.,14,many,TRBV20-1
CSATVPGLSEQFF,TGCAGTGCTACCGTACCGGGACTAAGCGAGCAGTTCTTC,TRBJ2-1,TRBD2,13,.,TRBV20-1
CASSFSSGEVSYEQYF,TGTGCCAGCAGCTTTTCATCCGGGGAGGTCTCCTACGAGCAGTACTTC,TRBJ2-7,.,16,.,TRBV7-2
CASSIPPDSNQPQHF,TGTGCCAGTAGTATTCCTCCGGACAGCAATCAGCCCCAGCATTTT,TRBJ1-5,.,15,few,TRBV19
CASSLQGSGSNQPQHF,TGTGCCAGCAGTCTACAGGGTAGCGGTAGCAATCAGCCCCAGCATTTT,TRBJ1-5,.,16,.,TRBV2
CATSRTGDRWNTEAFF,TGTGCCACCTCTCGGACCGGGGACCGCTGGAACACTGAAGCTTTCTTT,TRBJ1-1,.,16,once,TRBV15
CASSYSTRAGGYEQYF,TGTGCCAGCAGTTACTCGACAAGGGCAGGGGGTTATGAGCAGTACTTC,TRBJ2-7,TRBD1,16,.,TRBV19
CASSDRYEGDTQYF,TGTGCCAGCAGTGACAGATACGAGGGAGATACGCAGTATTTT,TRBJ2-3,.,14,.,TRBV6-4
CASRLGQGSYEQYF,TGTGCCAGTAGGTTGGGACAGGGTTCCTACGAGCAGTACTTC,TRBJ2-7,TRBD1,14,.,TRBV19
CASSWGGSGHYNEQSF,TGTGCCAGCTCCTGGGGCGGGTCAGGGCACTACAATGAGCAGTCCTTC,TRBJ2-1,.,16,once,TRBV28
CASRAGLYGYTF,TGTGCCAGCAGAGCAGGGTTGTATGGCTACACCTTC,TRBJ1-2,.,12,few,TRBV25-1
CASSLVGQINEKLFF,TGCGCCAGCAGCTTGGTGGGACAGATTAATGAAAAACTGTTTTTT,TRBJ1-4,TRBD1,15,many,TRBV5-1
CASSPDSYQETQYF,TGTGCCAGCAGCCCCGACAGTTACCAAGAGACCCAGTACTTC,TRBJ2-5,.,14,.,TRBV6-5